The next 24 T cell receptor beta chains were all read from a single sample in a study of CD8 T cells in Susac syndrome (dated by TCRdb to the late 2010s). The library was produced with the immunoSEQ multiplex PCR assay. RNA was extracted using the RNeasy kit, and about 0.5 to 1 ug of the RNA was reverse transcribed with random hexamers. The public reads were run again by TCRdb, first through fastp at Q25 and then through MiXCR, and only productive beta chains were kept. Rows are unified per CDR3 protein, each entry keeping the most common DNA and genes. Counted in this sample were 400,000 to 550,000 distinct CDR3 sequences; about 85% of them appeared once. The ten biggest clones cover approximately 0.11% of the sample. The sample taken for sequencing was CD8+ T cells from PBMCs. These TCRs come from a human donor with multiple sclerosis.

The chain couples TRBV20-1 to TRBJ2-3; D gene unclear. V lost 0 bases and J lost 5, with 12 bases in between. The CDR3 spans 14 residues. Germline CDR1 DFQATT, CDR2 SNEGSKA (reference sequence). Here the CDR3 reads CSARDLLGRDTQYF. Written as DNA, the CDR3 is TGCAGTGCTAGAGATCTTCTAGGTAGAGATACGCAGTATTTT.

The genes are TRBV28 and TRBJ1-5; TRBD1 agrees at 8 bases. The CDR3 length is 20 residues. CDR1 and CDR2 (germline): MDHEN, SYDVKM. J gave up 6 bases and V 3 bases, and 22 bases lay outside the gene matches. The CDR3 is CASSFWGAGGVFSRGQPQHF. The CDR3 DNA reads TGTGCCAGCAGTTTCTGGGGTGCAGGGGGCGTATTCTCCCGTGGTCAGCCCCAGCATTTT.

The chain couples TRBV6-1 to TRBJ1-2; 9 bases match TRBD1. Trimming removed 6 bases from V and 3 bases from J; junction bases left unmatched: 5. The CDR3 loop spans 14 amino acids. CDR1 is MNHNS, CDR2 SASEGT, per germline. This chain's CDR3 is CASSAGTGYYGYTF. For the CDR3, the DNA is TGTGCCAGCAGCGCCGGGACAGGGTACTATGGCTACACCTTC.

V is TRBV12-3 or TRBV12-4 and J is TRBJ2-6; 8 bases align to TRBD1. This CDR3 has 19 residues. V trimming: 6 bases; J trimming: 0 bases; junction bases outside the gene matches: 13. The CDR3 here is CASSESRDRSSSGANVLTF. CDR3 DNA: TGTGCCAGCAGCGAATCACGGGACAGGTCCTCCTCTGGGGCCAACGTCCTGACTTTC.

The rearrangement joins TRBV28 to TRBJ2-3; 8 bases fit TRBD2. CDR1 is MDHEN and CDR2 is SYDVKM in the germline V gene. Trimming cost V 0 bases and J 6 bases; bases outside gene matches: 11. CDR3 size: 17 residues. The CDR3 DNA sequence: TGTGCCAGCAGTTTATGGTCCAGCGGGGGATTTACGGATACGCAGTATTTT. Its protein is CASSLWSSGGFTDTQYF.

The V and J genes are TRBV20-1 and TRBJ2-5; D perhaps matches TRBD1 (6 bases). This CDR3 has 15 residues. Germline CDR1 and CDR2: DFQATT and SNEGSKA (reference sequence). Trimming stripped 0 bases from V and 4 bases from J, with 15 bases between. The chain's CDR3 is CSARDLRGMRETQYF. In nucleotides, the CDR3 is TGCAGTGCTAGAGATCTAAGGGGGATGAGAGAGACCCAGTACTTC.

V is TRBV27 and J is TRBJ2-1; 7 positions agree with TRBD1. This CDR3 region has 13 residues. Germline values: CDR1 MNHEY, CDR2 SMNVEV (reference sequence). The V gene end was trimmed by 10 bases and the J gene end by 5 bases; junction bases not matched to a gene: 8. The CDR3 DNA sequence: TGTGCCACCTTCGACAGGGCGAACAATGAGCAGTTCTTC. Protein: CATFDRANNEQFF.

The rearrangement links TRBV2 to TRBJ2-1; 8 nucleotides agree with TRBD1. Trimming at V came to 10 bases and at J to 2 bases, leaving 4 bases not matched to a gene. In germline, CDR1 is SNHLY, CDR2 FYNNEI. The CDR3 is 13 residues long. CDR3 sequence reads: CATWTGTYNEQFF. In DNA form, the CDR3 reads TGTGCCACCTGGACAGGGACCTACAATGAGCAGTTCTTC.

The genes are TRBV6-1 and TRBJ1-5, with a weak D call TRBD1 (5 bases). Per germline, CDR1 MNHNS and CDR2 SASEGT. The CDR3 is 16 residues long. Deletions cut 7 bases from V and 1 base from J, with 17 bases between. In nucleotides, the CDR3 is TGTGCCAGCACCCGGGACCCCCGGATAAGCAATCAGCCCCAGCATTTT. As protein: CASTRDPRISNQPQHF.

A remark on this clonotype: The germline gene is not matched at one end of the junction; a read error may be the cause. V and J are TRBV18 and TRBJ2-7; maybe TRBD2 (5 bases). The CDR3 spans 12 residues. CDR1 KGHSH and CDR2 LQKENI come from the germline V gene. The CDR3 DNA is TGTGCCGGCTCCGATGGACTGTACGAGCAGTACTTC. Amino acids: CAGSDGLYEQYF. Drawing the rest from reference TRBV18 and TRBJ2-7, the complete variable domain is NAGVMQNPRHLVRRRGQEARLRCSPMKGHSHVYWYRQLPEEGLKFMVYLQKENIIDESGMPKERFSAEFPKEGPSILRIQQVVRGDSAAYFCAGSDGLYEQYFGPGTRLTVT.

This clonotype was counted only a few times. The J gene is TRBJ2-7, the V gene TRBV5-6, with 8 bases fitting TRBD1. V lost 3 bases and J lost 6; bases outside the gene matches: 8. CDR3 length: 14 residues. The germline gives CDR1 SGHDT, CDR2 YYEEEE. For the CDR3, the DNA is TGTGCCAGCAGCTCCAGGACAGGGTTAATCGAGCAGTACTTC. Its protein product is CASSSRTGLIEQYF.

The rearrangement uses TRBV4-1 and TRBJ2-3; 9 nucleotides agree with TRBD1. With V trimmed by 1 base and J by 12 bases, 5 bases remained unmatched. The CDR3 sequence is 13 residues long. Germline V gives CDR1 MGHRA, CDR2 YSYEKL. The CDR3 region has the DNA TGCGCCAGCAGCCAAGGGGACAGGGATTATCAGTATTTT. The encoded protein is CASSQGDRDYQYF.

This clonotype was seen only a few times. The chain joins TRBV10-3 to TRBJ2-1, with D perhaps TRBD2 (5 bases). Germline CDR1 ENHRY, CDR2 SYGVKD. CDR3 size: 17 residues. The V end was cut by 3 bases, the J end by 5 bases, with 20 bases between. CDR3 sequence reads: CAISEVGGNVFDNEQFF. CDR3 sequence (DNA): TGTGCCATCAGTGAAGTTGGAGGTAATGTGTTCGACAATGAGCAGTTCTTC.

Points on this clonotype: Germline and junction disagree at one end, which may indicate a read error. The chain couples TRBV20-1 to TRBJ1-4; D unresolved. The CDR3 spans 14 residues. Germline V lookup: CDR1 DFQATT, CDR2 SNEGSKA (reference sequence). The CDR3 DNA follows: TGCAGTGCTCGAGACTTTGCAACTAATGAAAAACTGTTTTTT. Translating gives CSARDFATNEKLFF.

This chain links TRBV27 with TRBJ1-2; no firm D call. Trimming removed 3 bases at V and 7 bases at J, with 12 bases between. The CDR3 is 13 amino acids. Germline-derived CDR1 and CDR2 are MNHEY and SMNVEV (reference sequence). In DNA form, the CDR3 reads TGTGCCAGCAGTTTTGGGGATAGGAGTGGCTACACCTTC. Translating gives CASSFGDRSGYTF.

This chain uses TRBV6-1 with TRBJ2-3, with D perhaps TRBD2 (6 bases). V was clipped by 2 bases and J by 4 bases, with 13 bases between them. Germline CDR1 and CDR2: MNHNS and SASEGT. There are 15 residues in the CDR3. DNA of the CDR3: TGTGCCAGCAGTGAAAATGACGGGAGCCCAGATACGCAGTATTTT. This encodes CASSENDGSPDTQYF.

The chain couples TRBV30 to TRBJ1-2, with 7 bases that match TRBD1. This CDR3 contains 13 residues. Losses at the gene ends were 0 bases for V and 8 bases for J; bases not matched to a gene: 6. CDR1 and CDR2 (germline): GTSNPN, SVGIG (reference sequence). DNA of the CDR3: TGTGCCTGGAGTGTATCTAGGGGGCACGGCTACACCTTC. Its translation: CAWSVSRGHGYTF. Looking up the rest from reference TRBV30 and TRBJ1-2 gives the full variable domain: SQTIHQWPATLVQPVGSPLSLECTVEGTSNPNLYWYRQAAGRGLQLLFYSVGIGQISSEVPQNLSASRPQDRQFILSSKKLLLSDSGFYLCAWSVSRGHGYTFGSGTRLTVV.

The chain uses TRBV19 and TRBJ2-1; 8 bases map to TRBD1. Trimming removed 7 bases from V and 8 bases from J; junction bases left unmatched: 13. CDR3 length equals 15 residues. Germline V lookup: CDR1 LNHDA, CDR2 SQIVND (reference sequence). The CDR3 nucleotides are TGTGCCAGTACTACCGGGACAGGTCGCTTAGATGAGCAGTTCTTC. As protein: CASTTGTGRLDEQFF.

The chain links TRBV20-1 to TRBJ1-1, with D unclear. The V gene's germline CDR1 is DFQATT and CDR2 SNEGSKA (reference sequence). CDR3 length equals 12 residues. V lost 3 bases to trimming and J lost 8 bases, with 13 bases between them. The CDR3 region is CSASFRFPEAFF. For the CDR3, the DNA is TGCAGTGCTAGTTTCAGGTTCCCCGAAGCTTTCTTT.

The chain employs TRBV29-1 and TRBJ2-1; the D call may be TRBD1 or TRBD2 (6 bases each). The CDR3 length is 14 residues. V lost 8 bases and J 0 bases, leaving 14 bases between the germline ends. Germline loops: CDR1 SQVTM, CDR2 ANQGSEA. CDR3: CSSLGGSSYNEQFF. The CDR3 region has the DNA TGCAGCTCCCTAGGGGGGAGCTCCTACAATGAGCAGTTCTTC.

This clonotype has a single count. The J gene is TRBJ1-6, the V gene TRBV6-2 or TRBV6-3; D is undetermined. The germline V gene encodes CDR1 MNHEY and CDR2 SVGEGT. With 7 bases removed from V and 13 bases from J, the gap between germline ends came to 11 bases. This CDR3 has 11 amino acids. This CDR3 is CASTQRGPLHF. For the CDR3, the DNA is TGTGCCAGCACCCAACGGGGTCCCCTCCACTTT.

The rearrangement links TRBV23-1 to TRBJ2-7; weak D call: TRBD1 (6 bases). TRBV23-1 is recorded as an ORF, its role being uncertain. This CDR3 contains 13 residues. Between the trimmed V and J ends, which lost 0 bases and 4 bases, there was a span of 7 bases. The CDR3 DNA reads TGCGCCAGCAGTCAATCCAGGGGTTACGAGCAGTACTTC. This encodes CASSQSRGYEQYF.

This clonotype occurred once. This chain links TRBV28 with TRBJ2-3; D might be TRBD1 (6 bases). The length of the CDR3 is 14 residues. CDR1 and CDR2 from the germline V gene are MDHEN and SYDVKM. V shed 5 bases and J shed 4 bases, with 13 bases lying between them. Written as DNA, the CDR3 is TGTGCCAGCAGTGATCCCAGGGGCCCAGATACGCAGTATTTT. Translated: CASSDPRGPDTQYF.

The chain links TRBV20-1 to TRBJ2-3, with TRBD2 identical over 8 bases. CDR1 and CDR2 (germline): DFQATT, SNEGSKA (reference sequence). The CDR3 consists of 16 residues. V lost 0 bases and J lost 1; bases outside the gene matches: 6. This chain's CDR3 is CSARDWLREGTDTQYF. The CDR3 DNA sequence: TGCAGTGCTAGAGATTGGCTGCGGGAGGGCACAGATACGCAGTATTTT.